A single sample gave rise to the 7 T cell receptor beta chains below, sequenced in a study of cytomegalovirus exposure and HLA in healthy donors. PCR employed 60 Vbeta and 13 Jbeta primers. Assay: immunoSEQ multiplex PCR; the TCRdb copy retains only in-frame clones and omits some. The table shows over 150,000 clones, with around 80% occurring only once. Sample: PBMCs. The receptor set was obtained from a male donor in good health and CMV-seronegative.

CDR3 protein: CASSYSGTGGHEQYF. Written as DNA, the CDR3 is TGTGCCAGCAGTTACTCTGGGACAGGGGGGCACGAGCAGTACTTC. V usage is TRBV6-5 and J usage is TRBJ2-7; 11 bases match TRBD1. The CDR3 sequence is 15 residues long. J gave up 5 bases and V 0 bases, and 3 bases lay outside the gene matches. Germline V gene lookup returns CDR1 MNHEY and CDR2 SVGAGI.

The table lists this clone with a few counts. The chain employs TRBV5-1 and TRBJ1-3; D may be TRBD1 (6 bases). Germline V lookup: CDR1 SGHRS, CDR2 YFSETQ. Trimming removed 4 bases at V and 0 bases at J, with 14 bases between. The CDR3 covers 16 residues. The CDR3, as DNA: TGCGCCAGCAGCCGCAGGACAGTTGACTCTGGAAACACCATATATTTT. It encodes CASSRRTVDSGNTIYF.

This clone was observed a few times. The rearrangement joins TRBV7-9 to TRBJ1-4; D uncertain. This CDR3 contains 15 residues. Germline V CDR1 and CDR2: SEHNR, FQNEAQ (reference sequence). V was trimmed by 5 bases and J by 0 bases, leaving 10 bases between them. In DNA, the CDR3 is TGTGCCAGCAGCCCCAGACTCGCAACTAATGAAAAACTGTTTTTT. Protein sequence: CASSPRLATNEKLFF.

This clone was detected once. The rearrangement joins TRBV7-9 to TRBJ2-7; unclear D gene. V shed 5 bases and J shed 0 bases, with 5 bases lying between them. In germline, CDR1 is SEHNR, CDR2 FQNEAQ (reference sequence). This CDR3 spans 12 amino acids. The CDR3 coding sequence is TGTGCCAGCAGCCCTAGCTCCTACGAGCAGTACTTC. It is translated as CASSPSSYEQYF.

The chain recombines TRBV19 with TRBJ1-5, with 7 bases aligning to TRBD1. Germline loops: CDR1 LNHDA, CDR2 SQIVND (reference sequence). With V trimmed by 5 bases and J by 6 bases, 13 bases remained unmatched. The CDR3 extends over 16 amino acids. The CDR3 here is CASSVQLTGLGQPQHF. CDR3 nucleotides: TGTGCCAGTAGTGTCCAATTGACAGGGTTGGGTCAGCCCCAGCATTTT.

The chain joins TRBV6-1 to TRBJ2-2, with TRBD2 as a possible D gene (6 bases). Germline CDR1 and CDR2: MNHNS and SASEGT. V was cut by 7 bases and J by 4 bases, with 10 bases left in between. The CDR3 is 13 residues long. In DNA form, the CDR3 reads TGTGCCAGCACGGGACTTCTCACCGGGGAGCTGTTTTTT. Protein: CASTGLLTGELFF.

Written as DNA, the CDR3 is TGTGCCACTGGGGAGCAGGCGGACAATCAGCCCCAGCATTTT. This gives the protein CATGEQADNQPQHF. The chain combines TRBV10-3 with TRBJ1-5; D is uncertain. CDR1 and CDR2 from the germline V gene are ENHRY and SYGVKD. Trimming took off 10 bases at V and 3 bases at J, with 16 bases between the two ends. The CDR3 runs to 14 residues.